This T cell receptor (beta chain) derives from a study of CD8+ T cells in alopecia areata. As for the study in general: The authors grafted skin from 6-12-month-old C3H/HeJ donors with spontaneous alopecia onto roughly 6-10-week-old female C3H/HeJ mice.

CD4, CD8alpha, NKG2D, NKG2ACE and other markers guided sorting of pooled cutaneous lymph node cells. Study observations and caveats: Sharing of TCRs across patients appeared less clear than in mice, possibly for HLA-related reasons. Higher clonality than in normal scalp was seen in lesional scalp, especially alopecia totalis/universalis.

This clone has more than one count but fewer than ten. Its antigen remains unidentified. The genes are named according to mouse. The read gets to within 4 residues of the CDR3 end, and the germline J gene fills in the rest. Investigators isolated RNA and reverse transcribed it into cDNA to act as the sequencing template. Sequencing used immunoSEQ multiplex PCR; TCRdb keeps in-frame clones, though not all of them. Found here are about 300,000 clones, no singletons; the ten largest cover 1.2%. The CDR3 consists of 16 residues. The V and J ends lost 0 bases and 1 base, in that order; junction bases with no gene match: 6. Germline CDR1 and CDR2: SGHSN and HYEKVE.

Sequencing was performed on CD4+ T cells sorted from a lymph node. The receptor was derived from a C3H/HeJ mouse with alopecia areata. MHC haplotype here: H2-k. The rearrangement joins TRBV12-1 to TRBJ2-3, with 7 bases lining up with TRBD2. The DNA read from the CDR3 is TGTGCCAGCTCTCTCGTGGGGGGAGAGGGTGCAGAA. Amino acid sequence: CASSLVGGEGAE. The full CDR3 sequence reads CASSLVGGEGAETLYF.